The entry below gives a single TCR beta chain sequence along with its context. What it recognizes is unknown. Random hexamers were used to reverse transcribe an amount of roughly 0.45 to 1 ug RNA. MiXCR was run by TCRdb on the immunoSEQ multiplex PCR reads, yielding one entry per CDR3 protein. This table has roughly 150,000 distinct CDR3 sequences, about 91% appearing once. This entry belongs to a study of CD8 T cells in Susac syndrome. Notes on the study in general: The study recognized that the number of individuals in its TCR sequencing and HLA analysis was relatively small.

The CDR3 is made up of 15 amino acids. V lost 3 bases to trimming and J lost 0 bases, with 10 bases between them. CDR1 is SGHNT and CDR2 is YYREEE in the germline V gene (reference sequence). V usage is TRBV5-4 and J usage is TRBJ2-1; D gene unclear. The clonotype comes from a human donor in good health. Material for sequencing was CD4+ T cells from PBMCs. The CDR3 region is CASSYDGNSYNEQFF. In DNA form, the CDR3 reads TGTGCCAGCAGCTATGACGGAAACTCCTACAATGAGCAGTTCTTC.